The rows below give T cell receptor beta chains drawn from one sample of a study of shared clonotypes between healthy human individuals. Here immunoSEQ multiplex PCR was the method, and the copy in TCRdb shows in-frame clones only, minus some. This sample has some 1 million clones, with about 76% found just once. Input material: memory CD4+ T cells sorted from blood. The receptor set was obtained from a young man in good health. Each CDR3 is given with its conserved first and last residue. D genes are given only for firm matches. Clone size is stated in some rows and not others, as once, few, many or a class when expanded.

v_call	clone_size	j_call	d_call	cdr3_aa	cdr3_nt
TRBV11-2	-	TRBJ2-7	TRBD1	CASSLEGTGTYEQYF	TGTGCCAGCAGCTTAGAAGGGACAGGGACCTACGAGCAGTACTTC
TRBV6-1	-	TRBJ2-1	-	CASSEALWVNEQFF	TGTGCCAGCAGTGAAGCGCTTTGGGTCAATGAGCAGTTCTTC
TRBV2	many	TRBJ1-6	-	CASIITAYNSPLHF	TGTGCCAGCATAATAACGGCGTATAATTCACCCCTCCACTTT
TRBV7-9	few	TRBJ2-7	-	CASSLEGSSYEQYF	TGTGCCAGCAGCTTAGAGGGCAGCTCCTACGAGCAGTACTTC
TRBV28	-	TRBJ1-3	-	CASNVGSGNTIYF	TGTGCCAGCAATGTAGGGTCTGGAAACACCATATATTTT
TRBV7-8	-	TRBJ2-7	TRBD2	CASSLVALGGSRNQQYF	TGTGCCAGCAGCTTAGTGGCCTTGGGGGGGAGCCGCAACCAGCAGTACTTC
TRBV29-1	once	TRBJ2-1	TRBD1	CSVRADRVGRNEQFF	TGCAGCGTTCGCGCGGACAGGGTAGGGCGCAATGAGCAGTTCTTC
TRBV11-2	-	TRBJ2-7	TRBD2	CASSWGLGLAGGHEQYF	TGTGCCAGCAGCTGGGGGTTGGGGCTAGCGGGAGGGCACGAGCAGTACTTC
TRBV15	-	TRBJ1-2	-	CATSRDRGIGGYTF	TGTGCCACCAGCAGAGATCGGGGAATAGGCGGCTACACCTTC
TRBV5-5	-	TRBJ2-7	-	CASRAPSGGAYEQYF	TGTGCCAGCAGGGCCCCTAGTGGGGGCGCATACGAGCAGTACTTC
TRBV5-6	-	TRBJ2-5	-	CASNAIGGIETQYF	TGTGCCAGCAACGCGATCGGCGGGATTGAGACCCAGTACTTC
TRBV18	-	TRBJ2-7	-	CASSAEVGEQYF	TGTGCCAGCTCGGCGGAGGTGGGCGAGCAGTACTTC
TRBV7-2	-	TRBJ2-3	-	CASSSFPDTQYF	TGTGCCAGCAGCTCATTCCCAGATACGCAGTATTTT
TRBV6-1	-	TRBJ1-5	TRBD1	CASSRDRVGDQPQHF	TGTGCCAGCAGTAGGGACAGGGTGGGAGATCAGCCCCAGCATTTT